Included here is one T cell receptor beta chain sequence, with context. Its target is unknown. This specimen comes from a study of beta chain features in type 1 diabetes. Overall study: The study examined roughly 100 million sorted cells across all samples.

General observations from the study: There was a possibility that cDNA sequencing over-represented cells with high TCR expression. The study found that naive, central memory and Treg TCRB repertoires appeared more similar in patients than in healthy donors.

Investigators reverse transcribed all isolated RNA, so they sequenced expressed TCRB transcripts. Data came from immunoSEQ multiplex PCR; TCRdb stores just in-frame clones and leaves some out. Altogether just over 600,000 clones are present, 15% to 17% being singletons, with the ten largest covering 0.093%. V shed 0 bases, J shed 8 bases, and the junction held 7 bases outside the gene matches. The CDR3 totals 15 residues. CDR1 SGHAT and CDR2 FQNNGV come from the germline V gene. Each of the CD4+ naive, central memory, regulatory and stem cell-like memory populations was sorted via CD45RO/CCR7/CD25/CD127/CD95/CD27.

Material for sequencing was naive CD4+ T cells from blood. This rearrangement joins TRBV11-2 to TRBJ2-1, with 7 bases identical to TRBD2. The sequence derives from a man aged 18 to 30 in good health. The CDR3 coding sequence is TGTGCCAGCAGCTTAGAGCCTAGCGGCGAAGATGAGCAGTTCTTC. Translated: CASSLEPSGEDEQFF.